These 23 T cell receptor beta chains were all obtained from the same sample, sequenced in a study of shared clonotypes between healthy human individuals. The naive CD8 subset, CD45RO-negative cells positively selected for CCR7, excluded terminally differentiated effector memory CD45RA+ cells. Some clones are missing from TCRdb's copy, which holds only in-frame ones; the method was immunoSEQ multiplex PCR. The profile shows more than 550,000 clones, under 95% of them singletons. The sample consisted of naive CD8+ T cells sorted from blood. Receptor source: a man aged 25-40 years in good health.

The chain has TRBV6-1 and TRBJ2-7; 9 positions match TRBD1. V gave up 6 bases and J gave up 6 bases; unmatched junction bases: 3. The CDR3 loop spans 12 amino acids. The V gene's germline CDR1 is MNHNS and CDR2 SASEGT. The CDR3 DNA reads TGTGCCAGCAGAGGACAGGGGCCCGAGCAGTACTTC. Its translation is CASRGQGPEQYF.

This clone was seen only a few times. The sample carries other DNA sequences with the same CDR3. The V call is TRBV7-9, the J call TRBJ2-7; D gene ambiguous. This CDR3 spans 12 amino acids. Germline CDR1 SEHNR, CDR2 FQNEAQ (reference sequence). V was cut by 1 base and J by 1 base, with 2 bases left in between. The CDR3 DNA is TGTGCCAGCAGCTTAGGGTCCTACGAGCAGTACTTC. Translating gives CASSLGSYEQYF.

The genes are TRBV28 and TRBJ1-5; D is unresolved. The CDR3 is 14 residues long. Germline CDR1 is MDHEN and CDR2 is SYDVKM. V gave up 6 bases and J gave up 4 bases, with 13 bases separating them. In DNA, the CDR3 is TGTGCCAGCAGGCTTCGGGCCCCAAATCAGCCCCAGCATTTT. Translating gives CASRLRAPNQPQHF.

Of note for this clone: Other DNA sequences in this sample translate to the same CDR3. This rearrangement joins TRBV7-9 to TRBJ2-1; TRBD2 matches at 8 bases. CDR1 and CDR2 from the germline V gene are SEHNR and FQNEAQ (reference sequence). The CDR3 loop spans 15 amino acids. V trimming: 3 bases; J trimming: 4 bases; junction bases outside the gene matches: 5. CDR3 protein: CASSLLLAGYNEQFF. CDR3 coding DNA: TGTGCCAGCAGCTTGCTGTTAGCGGGGTACAATGAGCAGTTCTTC.

J is TRBJ2-5 and V is TRBV28; D might be TRBD1 (5 bases). V was pared by 3 bases and J by 1 base, with 9 bases between. Germline assignment: CDR1 MDHEN and CDR2 SYDVKM. The CDR3 spans 14 residues. CDR3 residues: CASSFDSFQETQYF. The CDR3 nucleotides are TGTGCCAGCAGTTTCGACAGTTTCCAAGAGACCCAGTACTTC.

In its sample, this clone was seen a few times. This chain links TRBV5-1 with TRBJ2-7, with 8 bases lining up with TRBD1. CDR1 and CDR2 (germline): SGHRS, YFSETQ. Unmatched junction bases numbered 5, after V lost 9 bases and J lost 3 bases. The CDR3 loop spans 12 amino acids. CDR3 sequence (DNA): TGCGCCACGACAGGGGCCGACTACGAGCAGTACTTC. Protein sequence: CATTGADYEQYF.

The chain uses TRBV19 and TRBJ1-1, with D hard to call. The CDR3 is 13 amino acids. In germline, CDR1 is LNHDA, CDR2 SQIVND (reference sequence). V was clipped by 7 bases and J by 2 bases, with 11 bases between them. The DNA for the CDR3 is TGTGCCAGTAACCCCAACGCTAACACTGAAGCTTTCTTT. Protein: CASNPNANTEAFF.

The chain joins TRBV7-9 to TRBJ1-2, with D hard to call. Germline CDR1 SEHNR, CDR2 FQNEAQ (reference sequence). V was trimmed by 5 bases and J by 7 bases, leaving 11 bases between them. The CDR3 sequence is 12 residues long. The CDR3 bases are TGTGCCAGCAGCCGAGGGCCTCCTGGCTACACCTTC. Translation: CASSRGPPGYTF. The full variable domain, rest sourced from reference TRBV7-9 and TRBJ1-2, is DTGVSQNPRHKITKRGQNVTFRCDPISEHNRLYWYRQTLGQGPEFLTYFQNEAQLEKSRLLSDRFSAERPKGSFSTLEIQRTEQGDSAMYLCASSRGPPGYTFGSGTRLTVV.

The chain combines TRBV6-1 with TRBJ2-5, with 7 bases that match TRBD1. V lost 4 bases, J lost 1 base, and 6 bases stayed unmatched. This CDR3 contains 15 residues. CDR1 MNHNS and CDR2 SASEGT come from the germline V gene. CDR3 DNA sequence: TGTGCCAGCAGTGCCCACAGGGGCTCCCAAGAGACCCAGTACTTC. This sequence encodes CASSAHRGSQETQYF.

The chain carries TRBV18 and TRBJ1-4; TRBD1 agrees at 7 bases. The ends lost 5 bases at V and 8 bases at J; junction bases unmatched: 11. The V gene's germline CDR1 is KGHSH and CDR2 LQKENI. The CDR3 is made up of 15 amino acids. CDR3 in amino acids: CASSSGTVSYEKLFF. CDR3 bases: TGTGCCAGCTCATCCGGGACAGTGAGCTACGAAAAACTGTTTTTT.

This clone was picked up a small number of times. The rearrangement joins TRBV5-6 to TRBJ1-5; D unresolved. Germline values: CDR1 SGHDT, CDR2 YYEEEE. Trimming removed 4 bases from V and 5 bases from J, with 10 bases in between. The CDR3 has 13 amino acids. The CDR3 region is CASSNTYHQPQHF. CDR3 nucleotide sequence: TGTGCCAGCAGCAACACTTATCATCAGCCCCAGCATTTT.

V is TRBV2 and J is TRBJ1-1; D uncertain. The CDR3 sequence is 11 residues long. The V end was cut by 3 bases, the J end by 3 bases, with 2 bases between. From germline, CDR1 is SNHLY and CDR2 FYNNEI. CDR3 DNA: TGTGCCAGCAGTGATTACACTGAAGCTTTCTTT. Amino acid sequence: CASSDYTEAFF. The complete variable domain, with remaining parts taken from reference TRBV2 and TRBJ1-1, reads EPEVTQTPSHQVTQMGQEVILRCVPISNHLYFYWYRQILGQKVEFLVSFYNNEISEKSEIFDDQFSVERPDGSNFTLKIRSTKLEDSAMYFCASSDYTEAFFGQGTRLTVV.

This clone came up once. The J gene is TRBJ2-1, the V gene TRBV28, with TRBD2 matching over 9 bases. V shed 8 bases, J shed 4 bases, and the junction held 9 bases outside the gene matches. CDR3 length equals 15 residues. Looked up from germline, CDR1 is MDHEN and CDR2 is SYDVKM. The chain's CDR3 is CASGIAGDFYNEQFF. The CDR3 DNA sequence: TGTGCCAGCGGAATAGCGGGAGATTTTTACAATGAGCAGTTCTTC.

The genes are TRBV4-1 and TRBJ2-7; tentative D call: TRBD1 (7 bases). The CDR3 is 15 amino acids. With 2 bases removed from V and 4 bases from J, the gap between germline ends came to 15 bases. Germline V gene data show CDR1 as MGHRA and CDR2 as YSYEKL. The CDR3 nucleotides read TGCGCCAGCAGCCAATCCGGGCAGGGGGGATACGAGCAGTACTTC. Its translation is CASSQSGQGGYEQYF.

The rearrangement uses TRBV2 and TRBJ2-7, with D possibly matching TRBD2 (5 bases). V was shortened by 8 bases and J by 10 bases, with 12 bases between the two germline ends. The CDR3 has 10 amino acids. CDR1 SNHLY and CDR2 FYNNEI come from the germline V gene. The CDR3 is CASGGRAQYF. The CDR3 region has the DNA TGTGCCAGCGGAGGACGAGCCCAGTACTTC.

The rearrangement joins TRBV7-6 to TRBJ2-1; D uncertain. V lost 5 bases to trimming and J lost 4 bases, with 6 bases between them. The V gene's germline CDR1 is SGHVS and CDR2 FNYEAQ. The CDR3 contains 12 residues. The CDR3 bases are TGTGCCAGCAGCCCGCTATACAATGAGCAGTTCTTC. Amino acid sequence: CASSPLYNEQFF. Complete variable domain (other parts from reference TRBV7-6 and TRBJ2-1): GAGVSQSPRYKVTKRGQDVALRCDPISGHVSLYWYRQALGQGPEFLTYFNYEAQQDKSGLPNDRFSAERPEGSISTLTIQRTEQRDSAMYRCASSPLYNEQFFGPGTRLTVL.

The rearrangement joins TRBV11-2 to TRBJ2-1, with TRBD2 identical over 8 bases. From germline, CDR1 is SGHAT and CDR2 FQNNGV. The CDR3 contains 17 residues. The junction had 11 bases not matched to a gene; V was cut back by 4 bases and J by 3 bases. CDR3 in DNA: TGTGCCAGCAGCTACCACTCCGGGACTAGGGACTACAATGAGCAGTTCTTC. Residues: CASSYHSGTRDYNEQFF.

The J gene is TRBJ1-2, the V gene TRBV29-1, with TRBD1 matching over 7 bases. Germline V CDR1 and CDR2: SQVTM, ANQGSEA. V gave up 6 bases and J gave up 4 bases; unmatched junction bases: 14. The CDR3 has 15 residues. In DNA form, the CDR3 reads TGCAGCGTCGTCTCCGGACAGGATTACAGCTATGGCTACACCTTC. Its translation is CSVVSGQDYSYGYTF.

The chain employs TRBV2 and TRBJ1-1, with D uncertain. The CDR3 runs to 13 residues. Germline loops: CDR1 SNHLY, CDR2 FYNNEI. V lost 5 bases to trimming and J lost 4 bases, with 11 bases between them. Written as DNA, the CDR3 is TGTGCCAGCAGTCCGGGCAGAGGCACTGAAGCTTTCTTT. This encodes CASSPGRGTEAFF.

The rearrangement links TRBV29-1 to TRBJ2-2; no clear D. Germline V lookup: CDR1 SQVTM, CDR2 ANQGSEA. The length of the CDR3 is 12 residues. Trimming shortened V by 3 bases and J by 2 bases, and 4 bases separated the two germline ends. This CDR3 is CSVERNTGELFF. The CDR3 DNA reads as TGCAGCGTTGAGCGCAACACCGGGGAGCTGTTTTTT.

The V and J genes are TRBV4-3 and TRBJ1-5; 10 bases fit TRBD1. CDR3 length equals 15 residues. CDR1 LGHNA and CDR2 YSLEER come from the germline V gene. Germline trimming cut 3 bases from V and 4 bases from J; bases unmatched to any gene: 3. The CDR3 protein is CASSQAGQGNQPQHF. The CDR3, as DNA: TGCGCCAGCAGCCAGGCGGGACAGGGGAATCAGCCCCAGCATTTT.

The chain uses TRBV13 and TRBJ2-7; no definite D call. V lost 5 bases to trimming and J lost 2 bases, with 16 bases between them. The germline V gene encodes CDR1 PRHDT and CDR2 FYEKMQ (reference sequence). The CDR3 is made up of 15 amino acids. The CDR3 reads CASSHQLNPTYEQYF. The CDR3, as DNA: TGTGCCAGCAGCCATCAACTCAACCCAACCTACGAGCAGTACTTC.

The chain links TRBV6-5 to TRBJ2-7; D ambiguous. CDR1 and CDR2 from the germline V gene are MNHEY and SVGAGI. V shed 6 bases and J shed 5 bases, with 8 bases lying between them. The CDR3 extends over 11 amino acids. The CDR3 region is CASSFSHEQYF. As DNA, the CDR3 is TGTGCCAGCAGCTTCTCGCACGAGCAGTACTTC.